What follows are 29 T cell receptor beta chains derived from one specimen sequenced in a study of T cell changes during pregnancy in multiple sclerosis. The data were produced by immunoSEQ multiplex PCR, yet TCRdb's version contains in-frame clones alone and is incomplete. In the table there are 45,000 to 60,000 clones, about 90% of which are singletons. The specimen was peripheral blood, collected in the first trimester of pregnancy. The receptors here all came from a female donor with multiple sclerosis, enrolled in a pregnancy study.

This clone came up a few times. The gene calls are TRBV6-1 and TRBJ2-1; possible D gene TRBD2, 7 bases. CDR3 length: 14 residues. V was pared by 0 bases and J by 9 bases, with 12 bases between. CDR1 is MNHNS and CDR2 is SASEGT in the germline V gene. The CDR3 bases are TGTGCCAGCAGTGAAGCGGGGGAGGGGGGTGAGCAGTTCTTC. It translates to CASSEAGEGGEQFF.

The chain is built from TRBV9 and TRBJ1-5; the D is unclear. The CDR3 contains 14 residues. Germline values: CDR1 SGDLS, CDR2 YYNGEE. Trimming took off 4 bases at V and 0 bases at J, with 8 bases between the two ends. CDR3 sequence: CASSPTGSNQPQHF. The CDR3 DNA follows: TGTGCCAGCAGCCCAACGGGTAGCAATCAGCCCCAGCATTTT.

The chain uses TRBV18 and TRBJ2-1; 11 bases map to TRBD2. Germline CDR1 is KGHSH and CDR2 is LQKENI. The V and J ends lost 0 bases and 2 bases, in that order; junction bases with no gene match: 12. This CDR3 is 20 amino acids long. In nucleotides, the CDR3 is TGTGCCAGCTCACCACCGAGAGGTAGCGGGGGGGCCGGGGCCTACAATGAGCAGTTCTTC. Translated: CASSPPRGSGGAGAYNEQFF.

CDR3 in amino acids: CASRGTGPKAFF. The CDR3 DNA is TGTGCCAGCCGAGGGACAGGGCCCAAAGCTTTCTTT. The genes are TRBV7-3 and TRBJ1-1; 9 positions match TRBD1. The V gene's germline CDR1 is SGHTA and CDR2 FQGTGA. The length of the CDR3 is 12 residues. The trim removed 8 bases at V and 9 bases at J, leaving 7 bases unmatched.

The gene calls are TRBV23-1 and TRBJ1-6; 8 bases agree with TRBD1. TRBV23-1 is reported as an ORF; its role is uncertain. V dropped 4 bases and J dropped 8; count of bases not matched to a gene: 13. The CDR3 spans 17 residues. This CDR3 is CASSPPDLDRADSPLHF. CDR3 nucleotides: TGCGCCAGCAGTCCTCCCGATTTGGACAGGGCAGATTCACCCCTCCACTTT.

CDR3 nucleotides: TGTGCCAGCTCACCTACGGGACAGGGGGCGCTTGAGCAGTACTTC. This sequence encodes CASSPTGQGALEQYF. The J gene is TRBJ2-7, the V gene TRBV18; 12 bases map to TRBD1. The CDR3 totals 15 residues. V lost 3 bases and J lost 7; bases outside the gene matches: 7. Germline CDR1 reads KGHSH; CDR2 reads LQKENI. Filled out from reference TRBV18 and TRBJ2-7, the complete variable domain reads NAGVMQNPRHLVRRRGQEARLRCSPMKGHSHVYWYRQLPEEGLKFMVYLQKENIIDESGMPKERFSAEFPKEGPSILRIQQVVRGDSAAYFCASSPTGQGALEQYFGPGTRLTVT.

The genes are TRBV7-2 and TRBJ2-3, with 7 bases that match TRBD2. Germline V gene data show CDR1 as SGHTA and CDR2 as FQGNSA. J was trimmed by 0 bases and V by 0 bases; bases with no gene match: 9. This CDR3 spans 18 amino acids. The CDR3 DNA sequence: TGTGCCAGCAGCTTAGCTATTAGGACTAGTCTAAGCACAGATACGCAGTATTTT. Its protein product is CASSLAIRTSLSTDTQYF.

J is TRBJ2-2 and V is TRBV5-3, with 7 bases aligning to TRBD1. TRBV5-3 is annotated as an ORF whose role is uncertain. The CDR3 loop spans 16 amino acids. J was trimmed by 4 bases and V by 4 bases; bases with no gene match: 10. Here the CDR3 reads CARSPTEGAGTGELFF. The CDR3 region has the DNA TGTGCCAGAAGCCCCACCGAGGGGGCAGGCACCGGGGAGCTGTTTTTT.

This clone was picked up one time. This sequence joins TRBV27 and TRBJ1-4; D is possibly TRBD1 (6 bases). CDR1 and CDR2 (germline): MNHEY, SMNVEV (reference sequence). The germline V and J ends were trimmed by 4 bases and 5 bases, with 17 bases remaining between them. CDR3 length: 16 amino acids. The CDR3 loop reads CASSSYLTGFNEKLFF. Here the CDR3 DNA reads TGTGCCAGCAGTTCGTACCTCACAGGGTTCAATGAAAAACTGTTTTTT.

The chain combines TRBV28 with TRBJ1-5; 8 bases match TRBD1. Per germline, CDR1 MDHEN and CDR2 SYDVKM. J was trimmed by 5 bases and V by 2 bases; bases with no gene match: 2. This CDR3 region has 14 residues. The CDR3 DNA sequence: TGTGCCAGCAGTTTAGGACAGGGAGATCAGCCCCAGCATTTT. Translation gives CASSLGQGDQPQHF. Drawing the rest from reference TRBV28 and TRBJ1-5, the complete variable domain is DVKVTQSSRYLVKRTGEKVFLECVQDMDHENMFWYRQDPGLGLRLIYFSYDVKMKEKGDIPEGYSVSREKKERFSLILESASTNQTSMYLCASSLGQGDQPQHFGDGTRLSIL.

The chain couples TRBV5-1 to TRBJ1-2; TRBD1 matches at 12 bases. Germline CDR1 is SGHRS and CDR2 is YFSETQ. The junction had 4 bases not matched to a gene; V was cut back by 4 bases and J by 0 bases. The CDR3 is 16 residues long. This CDR3 is CASSPGTGGPNYGYTF. The CDR3 DNA is TGCGCCAGCAGCCCCGGGACAGGGGGCCCTAACTATGGCTACACCTTC.

This clone was recorded a few times. V and J are TRBV29-1 and TRBJ2-7, with TRBD1 identical over 7 bases. V shed 3 bases and J 3 bases; nucleotides not matched to a gene: 8. Germline V lookup: CDR1 SQVTM, CDR2 ANQGSEA. The CDR3 loop spans 14 amino acids. The CDR3 DNA is TGCAGCGTTGAGAGGACAGGACCGAACTACGAGCAGTACTTC. Encoded protein: CSVERTGPNYEQYF.

This clone was seen only once. The DNA for the CDR3 is TGTGCCTTCCGGGGAGCGGGGGGCCCCACCGGGGAGCTGTTTTTT. It yields the protein CAFRGAGGPTGELFF. The chain links TRBV30 to TRBJ2-2; 9 nucleotides align to TRBD2. Trimming at V came to 7 bases and at J to 4 bases, leaving 10 bases not matched to a gene. The CDR3 extends over 15 amino acids. Germline V CDR1 and CDR2: GTSNPN, SVGIG (reference sequence).

V is TRBV19 and J is TRBJ1-2, with D unclear. The CDR3 consists of 14 residues. V was pared by 3 bases and J by 1 base, with 9 bases between. Germline lookup yields CDR1 LNHDA and CDR2 SQIVND (reference sequence). Here the CDR3 reads CASSIEGDNYGYTF. The CDR3 region has the DNA TGTGCCAGTAGTATCGAGGGCGATAACTATGGCTACACCTTC.

This clone was counted between two and nine times. This rearrangement joins TRBV5-1 to TRBJ2-5; weak D call: TRBD1 (6 bases). CDR1 is SGHRS and CDR2 is YFSETQ in the germline V gene. The CDR3 runs 14 residues. The V and J ends lost 5 bases and 1 base respectively, with 12 bases between them. CDR3 region: CASRQGLGQETQYF. In DNA, the CDR3 is TGCGCCAGCAGACAGGGCTTGGGCCAAGAGACCCAGTACTTC.

The chain has TRBV6-4 and TRBJ1-1; D ambiguous. Germline loops: CDR1 MRHNA, CDR2 SNTAGT. This CDR3 has 13 amino acids. The V and J ends lost 5 bases and 1 base respectively, with 8 bases between them. CDR3 nucleotides: TGTGCCAGCAGTCGGGAGGAGAACACTGAAGCTTTCTTT. Encoded protein: CASSREENTEAFF.

The V gene is TRBV6-5, the J gene TRBJ2-3, with 8 bases matching TRBD1. Trimming cost V 6 bases and J 1 base; bases outside gene matches: 3. CDR1 is MNHEY, CDR2 SVGAGI, per germline. The CDR3 sequence is 14 residues long. CDR3 residues: CASSLGQGTDTQYF. CDR3 DNA: TGTGCCAGCAGCCTGGGACAGGGCACAGATACGCAGTATTTT.

The table lists this clone with a count of one. This sequence joins TRBV11-1 and TRBJ2-2, with D tentatively TRBD2 (5 bases). V shed 3 bases and J shed 5 bases, with 7 bases lying between them. The CDR3 covers 13 residues. Germline lookup yields CDR1 SGHAT and CDR2 FQDESV (reference sequence). The CDR3: CASSFTGTGELFF. Written as DNA, the CDR3 is TGTGCCAGCAGCTTTACGGGGACCGGGGAGCTGTTTTTT.

In its sample, this clone was seen once. The V gene is TRBV29-1, the J gene TRBJ1-1, with TRBD1 identical over 7 bases. The CDR3 spans 14 residues. Germline-derived CDR1 and CDR2 are SQVTM and ANQGSEA. Losses at the gene ends were 5 bases for V and 0 bases for J; bases not matched to a gene: 6. The DNA for the CDR3 is TGCAGCGTTCGTCCCACAGGGGTGAACACTGAAGCTTTCTTT. Amino acid sequence: CSVRPTGVNTEAFF.

The V and J genes are TRBV5-1 and TRBJ1-2, with TRBD1 matching over 7 bases. Per the germline V gene, CDR1 is SGHRS and CDR2 is YFSETQ. The CDR3 is 14 residues long. Unmatched junction bases numbered 8, after V lost 3 bases and J lost 6 bases. CDR3 DNA sequence: TGCGCCAGCAGCTCGGGACAGCCTATCGATGGCTACACCTTC. Protein product: CASSSGQPIDGYTF. The whole variable domain, filled in from reference TRBV5-1 and TRBJ1-2, reads KAGVTQTPRYLIKTRGQQVTLSCSPISGHRSVSWYQQTPGQGLQFLFEYFSETQRNKGNFPGRFSGRQFSNSRSEMNVSTLELGDSALYLCASSSGQPIDGYTFGSGTRLTVV.

The chain carries TRBV27 and TRBJ1-1, with D possibly being TRBD1 (5 bases). CDR1 is MNHEY and CDR2 is SMNVEV in the germline V gene (reference sequence). V was trimmed by 5 bases and J by 5 bases, leaving 18 bases between them. The CDR3 spans 15 residues. The CDR3 DNA reads TGTGCCAGCAGTGGACCGACTGCCGGACATACTGAAGCTTTCTTT. It encodes CASSGPTAGHTEAFF.

The V and J genes are TRBV4-1 and TRBJ2-1, with D maybe TRBD1 (6 bases). The germline gives CDR1 MGHRA, CDR2 YSYEKL. The CDR3 is 17 residues long. V was cut by 1 base and J by 4 bases, with 17 bases left in between. The CDR3 nucleotides read TGCGCCAGCAGCCAAGTTTTGAGCAGGGGCTCGTACAATGAGCAGTTCTTC. The encoded protein is CASSQVLSRGSYNEQFF.

This chain uses TRBV9 with TRBJ1-6, with D hard to call. CDR1 and CDR2 (germline): SGDLS, YYNGEE. Trimming took 4 bases from V and 1 from J, leaving 9 bases between them. This CDR3 has 15 amino acids. CDR3 in DNA: TGTGCCAGCAGCCCGGGGAGGTCCTATAATTCACCCCTCCACTTT. Translated, it gives CASSPGRSYNSPLHF.

Comment on this clone: At one of its ends the junction is not consistent with the germline gene, which may arise from a read error. The chain recombines TRBV11-2 with TRBJ2-7, with D tentatively TRBD1 (6 bases). This CDR3 is 11 amino acids long. Germline-derived CDR1 and CDR2 are SGHAT and FQNNGV. The CDR3 nucleotides read TGTGCCAGCAGCGCCACCGGGACACAAGTATTC. This sequence encodes CASSATGTQVF. The complete variable domain, with remaining parts taken from reference TRBV11-2 and TRBJ2-7, reads EAGVAQSPRYKIIEKRQSVAFWCNPISGHATLYWYQQILGQGPKLLIQFQNNGVVDDSQLPKDRFSAERLKGVDSTLKIQPAKLEDSAVYLCASSATGTQVFGPGTRLTVT.

The chain uses TRBV4-3 and TRBJ2-3; TRBD2 agrees at 9 bases. Germline lookup yields CDR1 LGHNA and CDR2 YSLEER. The CDR3 loop spans 14 amino acids. V was pared by 5 bases and J by 5 bases, with 5 bases of the junction left unmatched. The CDR3 coding sequence is TGCGCCAGCAGCGGGACTAGCTTCCGAGATACGCAGTATTTT. Amino acid sequence: CASSGTSFRDTQYF.

This clone is a singleton in its sample. J is TRBJ1-2 and V is TRBV7-2, with unresolved D. This CDR3 is built from 14 residues. The V end lost 5 bases, the J end lost 4 bases, and 14 bases lay between the germline ends. CDR1 is SGHTA, CDR2 FQGNSA, per germline. CDR3 DNA sequence: TGTGCCAGCAGCCCCACTACCGCACCCTATGGCTACACCTTC. This gives the protein CASSPTTAPYGYTF.

The table lists this clone with a count of one. V gene TRBV6-6 combines with J gene TRBJ1-4; D may be TRBD1 (6 bases). Germline CDR1 and CDR2: MNHNY and SVGAGI (reference sequence). This CDR3 spans 14 amino acids. The V end lost 7 bases, the J end lost 5 bases, and 14 bases lay between the germline ends. CDR3 DNA sequence: TGTGCCAGCACCCAGGGGTTAGAGAATGAAAAACTGTTTTTT. Amino acid sequence: CASTQGLENEKLFF.

The chain links TRBV29-1 to TRBJ1-1; unclear D gene. Trimming stripped 5 bases from V and 10 bases from J, with 14 bases between. The CDR3 is made up of 11 amino acids. Germline V gives CDR1 SQVTM, CDR2 ANQGSEA. The CDR3 coding sequence is TGCAGCGTTCACGGAGGACGGGGAGCTTTCTTT. This encodes CSVHGGRGAFF.

The genes are TRBV19 and TRBJ1-5, with 11 bases lining up with TRBD1. J gave up 2 bases and V 3 bases, and 9 bases lay outside the gene matches. The CDR3 is made up of 18 amino acids. CDR1 is LNHDA, CDR2 SQIVND, per germline (reference sequence). CDR3 residues: CASSILGQGAIGNQPQHF. CDR3 DNA: TGTGCCAGTAGTATCCTCGGACAGGGGGCTATAGGCAATCAGCCCCAGCATTTT.